The rows below give T cell receptor beta chains drawn from one sample of a study of blood T cell repertoires in COVID-19. Generated by immunoSEQ multiplex PCR, the TCRdb table keeps only in-frame clones and is missing some. The profile shows hundreds of thousands of clones, 75% to 85% of them singletons. Sequencing was done on a sample of peripheral blood. The receptors were sampled from a woman aged 25 to 39 with COVID-19, enrolled during active disease. Both conserved end residues are part of each CDR3.

TRBJ1-1 TRBV19 CASSPFRAFF
TRBJ2-5 TRBV13 CASSFTAGKEETQYF
TRBJ1-3 TRBV6-1 CASSEEGTGRGNTIYF
TRBJ2-5 TRBV9 CASSVAPTSGLETQYF
TRBJ2-1 TRBV28 CATRRSGGNYNEQFF
TRBJ1-2 TRBV2 CASNPGQGADGYTF
TRBJ2-7 TRBV28 CASSRTGALREQYF
TRBJ2-1 TRBV3-1/TRBV3-2 CASSQSRAGGEFF
TRBJ2-3 TRBV4-3 CASSPLPGLQGDTQYF
TRBJ1-1 TRBV6-5 CASSRGLGDTEAFF
TRBJ2-7 TRBV7-9 CASSLVPAGGSYEQYF
TRBJ1-4 TRBV2 CASSEALQATTRPTNEKLFF
TRBJ2-7 TRBV7-9 CASSPGGGDEQYF
TRBJ1-1 TRBV28 CASSWGQGTEAFF
TRBJ1-1 TRBV19 CASSSQGGQGAVAFF
TRBJ2-7 TRBV19 CASSHPPTGSYEQYF
TRBJ2-7 TRBV18 CASSPPASLGEQYF
TRBJ2-2 TRBV14 CASSRKSGELFF
TRBJ1-2 TRBV5-1 CASSLPQHLTGSPRGYTF
TRBJ2-7 TRBV7-5 CVRSLAGGRTTYSSYEQYF
TRBJ2-7 TRBV6-5 CASEPGTGDYEQYF
TRBJ1-1 TRBV12-3/TRBV12-4 CASSSKLEAFF
TRBJ2-7 TRBV5-1 CASSLEPGGAYEQYF
TRBJ2-5 TRBV5-3 CARSGGPTSWETQYF
TRBJ2-1 TRBV5-1 CASSPKFTSGTILNEQFF
TRBJ2-1 TRBV11-2 CASSLGLAGAYNEQFF
TRBJ1-5 TRBV19 CASSRGPGSNQPQHF
TRBJ1-3 TRBV2 CASSARGNTIYF
TRBJ2-1 TRBV20-1 CSASLAAVSYNEQFF
TRBJ2-3 TRBV10-3 CAISGTSSSSTDTQYF
TRBJ2-7 TRBV4-3 CASSQTVAGRPYEQYF
TRBJ1-2 TRBV6-1 CASSYPGQRGYTF
TRBJ1-1 TRBV5-1 CASSPGGRISSPNTEAFF
TRBJ1-2 TRBV7-9 CASSLVSLNYGYTF
TRBJ2-2 TRBV11-3 CASSRGLAGVVDTGELFF
TRBJ2-7 TRBV9 CASSVGTSGRSSYEQYF
TRBJ1-6 TRBV27 CASSRYRESPSPLHF
TRBJ1-2 TRBV21-1 CASSSCSGGEWYGYTF
TRBJ2-1 TRBV7-2 CASSFSGSYNEQFF
TRBJ2-3 TRBV7-2 CASSQMRGGTDTQYF
TRBJ2-5 TRBV28 CASSLRGQGQETQYF
TRBJ2-3 TRBV6-4 CASSGQGISTDTQYF
TRBJ2-2 TRBV6-4 CASSEMSSTGELFF
TRBJ2-2 TRBV27 CASTLRSGAPGELFF
TRBJ2-2 TRBV4-1 CASSPNVGQAGELFF
TRBJ1-2 TRBV3-1/TRBV3-2 CASSPTRRANYGYTF
TRBJ2-1 TRBV9 CASSAGTLGHNEQFF
TRBJ1-2 TRBV9 CASSVDNWTGGGGYTF
TRBJ1-5 TRBV19 CASSILRTGLGQPQHF
TRBJ1-1 TRBV12-3/TRBV12-4 CASSLRGSLEAFF
TRBJ1-4 TRBV6-6 CASSYPGQEKLFF
TRBJ1-4 TRBV2 CASTRDRGTNEKLFF
TRBJ2-7 TRBV2 CASSGSPPQGYEQYF
TRBJ2-1 TRBV7-3 CASSLIAGRNEQFF
TRBJ2-1 TRBV3-1/TRBV3-2 CASSQGRLARQFF